Included here is one T cell receptor (beta chain) sequence, with context. Its antigen specificity is not known. No quality values exist for individual bases; no much larger clone is one base distant. In Seattle, one collaborating source enrolled patients while the infection was active and tracked those patients longitudinally over the course of disease. Whole blood was collected in K2EDTA tubes by collaborating institutions according to the institutions' own protocols. For TCRbeta analysis, collaborators shipped samples in one of three forms: frozen whole blood, isolated PBMCs, or DNA extracted from either of those sample types. TCRbeta CDR3 regions were amplified from genomic DNA using the immunoSEQ Assay, a bias-controlled multiplex PCR. The paper's processing steps were these. The number of nucleated cells in each sample was estimated by amplification of reference gene primers within the assay. To quantify the absolute abundance of each unique TCRbeta CDR3 rearrangement, sequence reads were collapsed and filtered. For each sample, productive Simpson clonality was calculated as the square root of Simpson's diversity index over productive rearrangements. TCRdb's version of the immuneACCESS table is confined to in-frame rearrangements and falls short of the full clone set. An unresolved V gene accounts for under half of the shortfall where checked; the remainder is of unknown origin. V and J calls and clone size follow that table, whereas D and trimming were derived from the DNA. The sample table lists 89,000 or so clones, more than 80% of them with a count of one. The top ten hold 2.7% of the sample.

The entry originates in a study of blood T cell repertoires in COVID-19 (TCRdb year 2020). About the full investigation: Collaborator samples came from the United States, Italy and Spain and covered acute and convalescent phases of COVID-19. The repertoires were made available in a free public database intended to serve as a resource for research on the immune response to SARS-CoV-2. The samples were drawn from two sources: the first 160 participants of the ongoing ImmuneRACE study, and 950 to 1,500 subjects contributed by 6 global collaborators. The prospective study material was composed of cDNA or gDNA derived from T cells, B-cell-depleted T cells, or PBMCs. Where available, HLA class I and class II types were taken from metadata supplied by the sample provider and were not determined by assay-based typing. Nearly every sample came with metadata listing a de-identified subject ID, COVID-19 status, age in years and sex. Subjects who had been exposed to COVID-19, were actively infected with it, or had recovered from it provided the deeply sampled blood TCRbeta repertoires that made up the dataset.

Here is what the overall study found, with its caveats: The amount of clinical and demographic metadata varied by source and participant and was provided uncurated.

The source is a man aged 50 or older with COVID-19, enrolled during active disease. Sample: peripheral blood.

CDR3 loop: CATSGGRWQETQYF. Here is the DNA: TGTGCCACAAGCGGGGGCCGATGGCAAGAGACCCAGTACTTC. The sequence is built from TRBV15 and TRBJ2-5; 8 bases in the middle match TRBD2. As encoded in the germline V gene (reference sequence), CDR1 is LNHNV while CDR2 is YYDKDF. The CDR3 spans 14 residues, from the cysteine through the phenylalanine. CDR3 DNA is the only sequence kept; it has 42 bases, read in frame from the first base. At the junction V is shortened by 9 bases and J by 2 bases; bases outside the gene matches: 8.